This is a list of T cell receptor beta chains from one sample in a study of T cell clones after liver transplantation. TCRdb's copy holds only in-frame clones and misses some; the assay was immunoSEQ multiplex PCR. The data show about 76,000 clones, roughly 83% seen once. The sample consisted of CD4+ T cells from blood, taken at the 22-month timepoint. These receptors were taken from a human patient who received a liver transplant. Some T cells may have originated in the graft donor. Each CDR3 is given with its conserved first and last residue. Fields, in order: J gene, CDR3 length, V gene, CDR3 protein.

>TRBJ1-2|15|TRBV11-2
CASSLSGTGWGGYTF
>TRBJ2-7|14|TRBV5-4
CASSLSGAAYEQYF
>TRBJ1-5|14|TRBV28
CASGKWRGWQPQHF
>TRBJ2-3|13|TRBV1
CTSSHRLGDTQYF
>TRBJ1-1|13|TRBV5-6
CASSRDRRTEAFF
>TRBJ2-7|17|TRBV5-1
CASSYFREGLISYEQYF
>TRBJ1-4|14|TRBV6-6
CASNLQGINEKLFF
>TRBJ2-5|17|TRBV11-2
CASSPGLAGAVGETQYF
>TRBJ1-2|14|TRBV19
CASSIAGHLYGYTF
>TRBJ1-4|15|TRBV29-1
CSVEETGTVGEKLFF
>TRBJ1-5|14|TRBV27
CASNPSGGNQPQHF
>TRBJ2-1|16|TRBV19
CASSLGQGVQRSEQFF
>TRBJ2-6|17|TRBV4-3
CASSQEYVSSGANVLTF
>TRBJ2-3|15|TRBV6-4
CASSVRLAFADTQYF
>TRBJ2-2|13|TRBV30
CAWKRPGAGELFF
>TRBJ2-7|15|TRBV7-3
CASSLFVSSVYEQYF
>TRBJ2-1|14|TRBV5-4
CASSPRPDYNEQFF
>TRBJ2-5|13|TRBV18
CASSQGLEETQYF
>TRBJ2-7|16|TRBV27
CASSPGGSGSSYEQYF
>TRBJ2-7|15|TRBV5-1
CASSGQGALLEEQYF
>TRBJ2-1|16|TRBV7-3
CASSQAITGSYNEQFF
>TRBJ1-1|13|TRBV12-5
CASGVGVNTEAFF
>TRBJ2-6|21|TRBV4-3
CASSQEKREGLSVVGANVLTF
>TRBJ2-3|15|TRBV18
CASSALAGAADTQYF
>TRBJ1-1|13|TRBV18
CASRQGSNTEAFF
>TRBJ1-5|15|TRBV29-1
CSVSPGQGPNQPQHF
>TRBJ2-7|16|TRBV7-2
CASSLASGAKIYEQYF
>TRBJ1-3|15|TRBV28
CASGGQGEVGNTIYF
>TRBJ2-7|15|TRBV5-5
CASSLEPGTNYEQYF
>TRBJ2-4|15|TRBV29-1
CSVASPDRPKNIQYF
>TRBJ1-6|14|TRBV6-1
CASREQGSNSPLHF
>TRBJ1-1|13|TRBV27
CASKPGGRNLAFF